This entry describes one T cell receptor beta chain. Its antigen is currently unknown. The assay was carried out at the deep level. As handled by the study authors: Filtering of immunoSEQ junctional sequences could not match full-length read filtering. Clones were sequenced by immunoSEQ multiplex PCR, and TCRdb holds only the in-frame ones, with some missing. That table furnishes V, J and clone size, whereas the DNA furnished D and trimming. The sample yields 2.3 million or so clones, just over 90% seen once. This record comes from a study of shared clonotypes between healthy human individuals. The study's findings and limits: At large depth, rarefaction still showed sorted-subset sequencing to be incomplete.

Negatively enriched CD4+ T cells were divided by CD45RA into naive and memory. This CDR3 comprises 12 residues. V was clipped by 3 bases and J by 11 bases, with 11 bases between them. Germline V gene data show CDR1 as MDHEN and CDR2 as SYDVKM. The sequence came from a man aged 18 to 30 in good health. Some clones in this sample may be carry-over from other donors' samples. The chain couples TRBV28 to TRBJ1-5; D gene ambiguous. Sequencing was performed on naive CD4+ T cells from PBMCs. Noted subset: CD45RA+ positively selected. The CDR3 loop reads CASSFLSPTQHF. DNA for the CDR3: TGTGCCAGCAGTTTTCTCAGTCCCACCCAGCATTTT.